The sequence of this TCR beta chain was determined in a study of blood T cell repertoires in COVID-19. Background on the study: The United States, Italy and Spain supplied acute and convalescent COVID-19 samples.

The length of the CDR3 is 16 residues. The trim removed 3 bases at V and 4 bases at J, leaving 9 bases unmatched. Germline V gene sequence: CDR1 SGHDT, CDR2 YYEEEE. Study processing details: Nucleated cell counts were estimated from reference gene primer amplification. Profiling relied on immunoSEQ multiplex PCR, and the TCRdb table lists in-frame clones only, not all of them. Clonal size and the V and J genes are those of that table, whereas D and trimming came from the DNA. The sample contains about 130,000 clones, 70% to 80% of which appear only once. The TCR originated in a woman in her 70s with COVID-19, enrolled during active disease. Sample: peripheral blood. The V and J genes are TRBV5-6 and TRBJ2-7; 11 bases align to TRBD2. The CDR3 DNA follows: TGTGCCAGCAGCTCGCTAGCGGGGGGACTTGGGTACGAGCAGTACTTC. It encodes CASSSLAGGLGYEQYF.